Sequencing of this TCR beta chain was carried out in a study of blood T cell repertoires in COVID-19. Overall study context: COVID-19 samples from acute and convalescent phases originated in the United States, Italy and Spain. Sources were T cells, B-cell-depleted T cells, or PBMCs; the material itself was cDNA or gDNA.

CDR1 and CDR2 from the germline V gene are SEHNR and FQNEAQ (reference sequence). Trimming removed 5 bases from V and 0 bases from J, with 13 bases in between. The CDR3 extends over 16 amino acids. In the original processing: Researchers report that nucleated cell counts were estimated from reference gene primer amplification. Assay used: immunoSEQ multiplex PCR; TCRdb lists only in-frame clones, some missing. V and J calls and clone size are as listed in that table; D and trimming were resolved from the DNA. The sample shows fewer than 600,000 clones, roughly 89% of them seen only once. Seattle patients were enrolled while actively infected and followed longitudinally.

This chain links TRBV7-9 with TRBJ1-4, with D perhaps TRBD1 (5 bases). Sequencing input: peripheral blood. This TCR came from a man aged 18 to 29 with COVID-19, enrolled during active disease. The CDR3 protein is CASSTSTEPTNEKLFF. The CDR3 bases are TGTGCCAGCAGCACCTCGACAGAGCCAACTAATGAAAAACTGTTTTTT.